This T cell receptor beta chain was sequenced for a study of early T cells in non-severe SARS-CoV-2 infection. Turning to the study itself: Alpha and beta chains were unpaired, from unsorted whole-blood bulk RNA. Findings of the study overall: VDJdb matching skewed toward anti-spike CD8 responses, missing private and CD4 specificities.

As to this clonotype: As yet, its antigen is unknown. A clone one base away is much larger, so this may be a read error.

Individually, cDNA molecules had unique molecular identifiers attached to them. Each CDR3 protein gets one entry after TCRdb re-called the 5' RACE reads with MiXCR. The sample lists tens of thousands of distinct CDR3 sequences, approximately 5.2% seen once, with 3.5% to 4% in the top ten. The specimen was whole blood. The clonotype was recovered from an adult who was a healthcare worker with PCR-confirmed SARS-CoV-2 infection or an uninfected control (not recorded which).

CDR3 in amino acids: CASSEELAASYEQYF. The CDR3 DNA reads TGCGCCAGCAGTGAGGAACTAGCGGCCTCCTACGAGCAGTACTTC. The rearrangement links TRBV10-1 to TRBJ2-7; 8 nucleotides line up with TRBD2. The junction had 3 bases not matched to a gene; V was cut back by 2 bases and J by 0 bases. Germline V gene data show CDR1 as WNHNN and CDR2 as SYGVQD (reference sequence). CDR3 length equals 15 residues.